This is a list of T cell receptor beta chains from one sample in a study of beta chain features in type 1 diabetes. Clones were sequenced by immunoSEQ multiplex PCR, and TCRdb holds only the in-frame ones, with some missing. The sample has roughly 350,000 clones; 11% are singletons. The source material was naive CD4+ T cells from blood. These TCRs come from a woman aged 30 to 39 in good health. CDR3s include the opening cysteine and the closing phenylalanine or tryptophan. The order of the fields is clone size, V gene, J gene, D gene, CDR3 protein, CDR3 DNA. A D gene is named only where the DNA matches it firmly. For some rows the clone size is stated as once, few or many, or as a class when expanded; others skip it.

clone_size: .; v_call: TRBV9; j_call: TRBJ2-2; d_call: .; cdr3_aa: CASSGRTGLNTGELFF; cdr3_nt: TGTGCCAGCAGCGGCAGAACAGGTTTGAACACCGGGGAGCTGTTTTTT
clone_size: few; v_call: TRBV7-6; j_call: TRBJ2-1; d_call: TRBD2; cdr3_aa: CASSLVPLGTSINEQFF; cdr3_nt: TGTGCCAGCAGCTTAGTTCCCCTAGGGACTAGTATTAATGAGCAGTTCTTC
clone_size: many; v_call: TRBV29-1; j_call: TRBJ2-6; d_call: .; cdr3_aa: CSVDSGSGANVLTF; cdr3_nt: TGCAGCGTTGATTCCGGTTCTGGGGCCAACGTCCTGACTTTC
clone_size: .; v_call: TRBV25-1; j_call: TRBJ1-3; d_call: TRBD1; cdr3_aa: CASSLTGSGNTIYF; cdr3_nt: TGTGCCAGCAGCCTGACAGGGTCTGGAAACACCATATATTTT
clone_size: .; v_call: TRBV10-3; j_call: TRBJ2-1; d_call: .; cdr3_aa: CAISAAASYSYNEQFF; cdr3_nt: TGTGCCATCAGTGCTGCAGCGTCTTACTCCTACAATGAGCAGTTCTTC
clone_size: .; v_call: TRBV9; j_call: TRBJ1-4; d_call: .; cdr3_aa: CASSVAGMDEKLFF; cdr3_nt: TGTGCCAGCAGCGTAGCAGGGATGGACGAAAAACTGTTTTTT
clone_size: few; v_call: TRBV7-2; j_call: TRBJ2-7; d_call: TRBD2; cdr3_aa: CASSPTSGGYEQYF; cdr3_nt: TGTGCCAGCAGCCCAACTAGCGGAGGGTACGAGCAGTACTTC
clone_size: .; v_call: TRBV7-9; j_call: TRBJ1-4; d_call: .; cdr3_aa: CASSRLWGATNEKLFF; cdr3_nt: TGTGCCAGCAGCCGGCTCTGGGGCGCAACTAATGAAAAACTGTTTTTT
clone_size: .; v_call: TRBV27; j_call: TRBJ1-5; d_call: TRBD1; cdr3_aa: CASSLDRGQPQHF; cdr3_nt: TGTGCCAGCAGTCTGGACAGGGGTCAGCCCCAGCATTTT
clone_size: .; v_call: TRBV27; j_call: TRBJ2-7; d_call: TRBD2; cdr3_aa: CASSLGGNYEQYF; cdr3_nt: TGTGCCAGCAGCCTGGGGGGGAACTACGAGCAGTACTTC
clone_size: .; v_call: TRBV5-1; j_call: TRBJ2-7; d_call: TRBD1; cdr3_aa: CASSLALTGKGSYEQYF; cdr3_nt: TGCGCCAGCAGCTTGGCCCTGACAGGGAAAGGCTCCTACGAGCAGTACTTC
clone_size: .; v_call: TRBV30; j_call: TRBJ1-5; d_call: .; cdr3_aa: CAWHPGGNQPQHF; cdr3_nt: TGTGCCTGGCACCCAGGGGGCAATCAGCCCCAGCATTTT
clone_size: .; v_call: TRBV6-6; j_call: TRBJ2-3; d_call: TRBD2; cdr3_aa: CASSSGLAGGSDTQYF; cdr3_nt: TGTGCCAGCAGTTCAGGACTAGCGGGAGGCTCAGATACGCAGTATTTT
clone_size: few; v_call: TRBV6-5; j_call: TRBJ1-2; d_call: .; cdr3_aa: CASSYTGVDGYTF; cdr3_nt: TGTGCCAGCAGTTACACGGGGGTCGATGGCTACACCTTC
clone_size: .; v_call: TRBV14; j_call: TRBJ1-2; d_call: .; cdr3_aa: CASSLVVGQPLGYTF; cdr3_nt: TGTGCCAGCAGCCTCGTGGTCGGACAGCCTTTGGGCTACACCTTC
clone_size: .; v_call: TRBV7-9; j_call: TRBJ1-1; d_call: TRBD1; cdr3_aa: CASSKQGQQKNTEAFF; cdr3_nt: TGTGCCAGCAGTAAACAGGGACAGCAAAAGAACACTGAAGCTTTCTTT
clone_size: .; v_call: TRBV5-1; j_call: TRBJ2-5; d_call: TRBD1; cdr3_aa: CASSLVVSVAGGKTQYF; cdr3_nt: TGCGCCAGCAGCTTGGTAGTCTCGGTGGCAGGGGGAAAGACCCAGTACTTC
clone_size: few; v_call: TRBV30; j_call: TRBJ2-1; d_call: .; cdr3_aa: CAWSGETYNEQFF; cdr3_nt: TGTGCCTGGAGTGGGGAGACGTACAATGAGCAGTTCTTC
clone_size: few; v_call: TRBV11-3; j_call: TRBJ1-1; d_call: .; cdr3_aa: CASSLAGNTEAFF; cdr3_nt: TGTGCCAGCAGCTTAGCAGGGAACACTGAAGCTTTCTTT
clone_size: few; v_call: TRBV19; j_call: TRBJ2-2; d_call: .; cdr3_aa: CASSVTTGNTGELFF; cdr3_nt: TGTGCCAGTAGTGTAACCACAGGGAACACCGGGGAGCTGTTTTTT
clone_size: few; v_call: TRBV9; j_call: TRBJ1-2; d_call: TRBD1; cdr3_aa: CASSANRGKTGYTF; cdr3_nt: TGTGCCAGCAGCGCCAACAGGGGCAAGACTGGCTACACCTTC
clone_size: few; v_call: TRBV7-2; j_call: TRBJ2-3; d_call: .; cdr3_aa: CASSLAGLDTDTQYF; cdr3_nt: TGTGCCAGCAGCTTAGCGGGGCTCGACACAGATACGCAGTATTTT
clone_size: .; v_call: TRBV7-9; j_call: TRBJ2-1; d_call: TRBD1; cdr3_aa: CASSLGGTGKDNEQFF; cdr3_nt: TGTGCCAGCAGCTTAGGCGGGACAGGGAAAGACAATGAGCAGTTCTTC
clone_size: .; v_call: TRBV7-9; j_call: TRBJ1-1; d_call: .; cdr3_aa: CASSPGTSANTEAFF; cdr3_nt: TGTGCCAGCAGCCCTGGGACATCGGCGAACACTGAAGCTTTCTTT
clone_size: .; v_call: TRBV5-1; j_call: TRBJ2-1; d_call: .; cdr3_aa: CASSRPRSGLYNEQFF; cdr3_nt: TGCGCCAGCAGCCGGCCCCGGAGCGGCCTTTACAATGAGCAGTTCTTC
clone_size: .; v_call: TRBV27; j_call: TRBJ2-1; d_call: .; cdr3_aa: CASSREAAYNEQFF; cdr3_nt: TGTGCCAGCAGTAGGGAGGCCGCCTACAATGAGCAGTTCTTC
clone_size: .; v_call: TRBV9; j_call: TRBJ2-7; d_call: .; cdr3_aa: CASSPNWARDEQYF; cdr3_nt: TGTGCCAGCAGCCCAAACTGGGCCCGCGACGAGCAGTACTTC
clone_size: few; v_call: TRBV7-2; j_call: TRBJ2-7; d_call: .; cdr3_aa: CASSARDSQSYEQYF; cdr3_nt: TGTGCCAGCAGCGCACGGGACTCCCAATCCTACGAGCAGTACTTC
clone_size: .; v_call: TRBV7-7; j_call: TRBJ2-2; d_call: .; cdr3_aa: CASSLGSPGDTGELFF; cdr3_nt: TGTGCTAGCAGCTTAGGTTCCCCGGGGGACACCGGGGAGCTGTTTTTT
clone_size: few; v_call: TRBV19; j_call: TRBJ1-1; d_call: TRBD1; cdr3_aa: CASIRTGLNTEAFF; cdr3_nt: TGTGCCAGTATAAGGACAGGGTTGAACACTGAAGCTTTCTTT
clone_size: .; v_call: TRBV30; j_call: TRBJ2-1; d_call: TRBD2; cdr3_aa: CAWSRGGPYNEQFF; cdr3_nt: TGTGCCTGGAGTCGGGGGGGCCCCTACAATGAGCAGTTCTTC
clone_size: .; v_call: TRBV5-6; j_call: TRBJ1-1; d_call: .; cdr3_aa: CASSALALKNTEAFF; cdr3_nt: TGTGCCAGCAGCGCCCTAGCTTTGAAGAACACTGAAGCTTTCTTT
clone_size: .; v_call: TRBV29-1; j_call: TRBJ1-4; d_call: TRBD1; cdr3_aa: CSVEDPGTGGISEKLFF; cdr3_nt: TGCAGCGTTGAAGATCCGGGGACAGGGGGCATAAGTGAAAAACTGTTTTTT
clone_size: few; v_call: TRBV4-2; j_call: TRBJ2-2; d_call: TRBD2; cdr3_aa: CASSQEAAGGTGELFF; cdr3_nt: TGTGCCAGCAGCCAAGAGGCAGCGGGAGGGACCGGGGAGCTGTTTTTT
clone_size: few; v_call: TRBV9; j_call: TRBJ2-1; d_call: TRBD2; cdr3_aa: CASSELAGGYNEQFF; cdr3_nt: TGTGCCAGCAGCGAGCTAGCGGGAGGGTACAATGAGCAGTTCTTC
clone_size: few; v_call: TRBV5-6; j_call: TRBJ2-3; d_call: TRBD2; cdr3_aa: CASSPTIGLATDTQYF; cdr3_nt: TGTGCCAGCAGCCCGACCATCGGACTAGCAACAGATACGCAGTATTTT
clone_size: .; v_call: TRBV7-9; j_call: TRBJ1-1; d_call: TRBD1; cdr3_aa: CASSPGTGQNTEAFF; cdr3_nt: TGTGCCAGCAGCCCCGGGACAGGGCAGAACACTGAAGCTTTCTTT
clone_size: .; v_call: TRBV23-1; j_call: TRBJ1-2; d_call: .; cdr3_aa: CASTPLAEGFYYGYTF; cdr3_nt: TGCGCCAGCACCCCTCTAGCAGAGGGCTTCTACTATGGCTACACCTTC
clone_size: few; v_call: TRBV30; j_call: TRBJ1-2; d_call: .; cdr3_aa: CAWSVHFGYTF; cdr3_nt: TGTGCCTGGAGTGTACATTTTGGCTACACCTTC
clone_size: .; v_call: TRBV21-1; j_call: TRBJ2-7; d_call: .; cdr3_aa: CASQNSCRSREQYF; cdr3_nt: TGTGCCAGCCAAAACTCCTGCCGAAGTCGGGAGCAGTACTTC
clone_size: .; v_call: TRBV7-6; j_call: TRBJ2-2; d_call: .; cdr3_aa: CASSFPPGNTGELFF; cdr3_nt: TGTGCCAGCAGCTTCCCCCCAGGGAACACCGGGGAGCTGTTTTTT
clone_size: .; v_call: TRBV5-1; j_call: TRBJ2-7; d_call: .; cdr3_aa: CASSSLGPPLEQYF; cdr3_nt: TGCGCCAGCAGTAGTCTTGGTCCTCCCCTCGAGCAGTACTTC
clone_size: .; v_call: TRBV27; j_call: TRBJ2-7; d_call: TRBD1; cdr3_aa: CASSLEGADEQYF; cdr3_nt: TGTGCCAGCAGTCTTGAGGGGGCGGACGAGCAGTACTTC
clone_size: .; v_call: TRBV28; j_call: TRBJ2-2; d_call: TRBD1; cdr3_aa: CASSFLDRRNTGELFF; cdr3_nt: TGTGCCAGCAGTTTCTTGGACAGGAGGAACACCGGGGAGCTGTTTTTT
clone_size: few; v_call: TRBV15; j_call: TRBJ1-4; d_call: TRBD1; cdr3_aa: CATSTDRGRELFF; cdr3_nt: TGTGCCACCAGCACGGACAGGGGACGAGAACTGTTTTTT
clone_size: .; v_call: TRBV7-2; j_call: TRBJ2-5; d_call: .; cdr3_aa: CASSLFEEETQYF; cdr3_nt: TGTGCCAGCAGCTTATTTGAGGAGGAGACCCAGTACTTC
clone_size: .; v_call: TRBV6-5; j_call: TRBJ2-7; d_call: .; cdr3_aa: CASSYLGRGEQYF; cdr3_nt: TGTGCCAGCAGTTACCTGGGCCGGGGCGAGCAGTACTTC
clone_size: few; v_call: TRBV11-2; j_call: TRBJ2-1; d_call: TRBD2; cdr3_aa: CASSRKSGRLSNEQFF; cdr3_nt: TGTGCCAGCAGCCGAAAGAGCGGGAGGTTGAGCAATGAGCAGTTCTTC
clone_size: few; v_call: TRBV4-1; j_call: TRBJ2-7; d_call: TRBD1; cdr3_aa: CASSQTPGQAYYEQYF; cdr3_nt: TGCGCCAGCAGCCAAACACCGGGACAGGCGTACTACGAGCAGTACTTC
clone_size: .; v_call: TRBV28; j_call: TRBJ1-5; d_call: .; cdr3_aa: CASSFSGRINQPQHF; cdr3_nt: TGTGCCAGCAGTTTCTCAGGGAGGATCAATCAGCCCCAGCATTTT
clone_size: .; v_call: TRBV19; j_call: TRBJ2-1; d_call: .; cdr3_aa: CASSPGQLAGRQFF; cdr3_nt: TGTGCCAGTAGTCCCGGGCAGCTTGCGGGTCGGCAGTTCTTC
clone_size: .; v_call: TRBV27; j_call: TRBJ1-5; d_call: TRBD1; cdr3_aa: CASSRTGYDNQPQHF; cdr3_nt: TGTGCCAGCAGCCGGACAGGGTATGACAATCAGCCCCAGCATTTT
clone_size: .; v_call: TRBV5-1; j_call: TRBJ2-1; d_call: TRBD1; cdr3_aa: CASSFGQGGSYNEQFF; cdr3_nt: TGCGCCAGCAGCTTCGGACAGGGGGGATCCTACAATGAGCAGTTCTTC
clone_size: .; v_call: TRBV18; j_call: TRBJ1-2; d_call: TRBD1; cdr3_aa: CASSPPGTAINYGYTF; cdr3_nt: TGTGCCAGCTCACCTCCCGGGACAGCTATTAACTATGGCTACACCTTC
clone_size: .; v_call: TRBV7-2; j_call: TRBJ2-3; d_call: .; cdr3_aa: CASSFRTSSTDTQYF; cdr3_nt: TGTGCCAGCAGCTTCCGTACTTCAAGCACAGATACGCAGTATTTT
clone_size: .; v_call: TRBV11-1; j_call: TRBJ2-7; d_call: .; cdr3_aa: CASRTDSYEQYF; cdr3_nt: TGTGCCAGCAGAACCGACAGCTACGAGCAGTACTTC
clone_size: few; v_call: TRBV5-4; j_call: TRBJ2-3; d_call: .; cdr3_aa: CASSLRHSRDTQYF; cdr3_nt: TGTGCCAGCAGCTTGCGGCACTCGCGGGATACGCAGTATTTT
clone_size: few; v_call: TRBV25-1; j_call: TRBJ2-3; d_call: TRBD2; cdr3_aa: CASSGGTSGTGTDTQYF; cdr3_nt: TGTGCCAGCAGTGGAGGGACTAGCGGGACTGGGACAGATACGCAGTATTTT
clone_size: few; v_call: TRBV19; j_call: TRBJ2-3; d_call: .; cdr3_aa: CASHSGYTDTQYF; cdr3_nt: TGTGCCAGCCACTCAGGGTACACAGATACGCAGTATTTT